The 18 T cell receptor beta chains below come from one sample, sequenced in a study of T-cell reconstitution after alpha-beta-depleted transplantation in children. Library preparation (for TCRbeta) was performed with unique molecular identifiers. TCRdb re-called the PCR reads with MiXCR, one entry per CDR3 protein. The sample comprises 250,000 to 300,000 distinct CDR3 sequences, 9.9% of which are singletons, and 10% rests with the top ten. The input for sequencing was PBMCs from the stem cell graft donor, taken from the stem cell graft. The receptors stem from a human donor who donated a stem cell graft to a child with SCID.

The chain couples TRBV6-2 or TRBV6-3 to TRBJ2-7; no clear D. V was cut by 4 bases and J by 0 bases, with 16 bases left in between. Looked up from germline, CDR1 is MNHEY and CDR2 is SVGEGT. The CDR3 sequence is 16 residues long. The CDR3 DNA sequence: TGTGCCAGCAGTTCCGAACGTCGACTCAACTCCTACGAGCAGTACTTC. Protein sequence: CASSSERRLNSYEQYF.

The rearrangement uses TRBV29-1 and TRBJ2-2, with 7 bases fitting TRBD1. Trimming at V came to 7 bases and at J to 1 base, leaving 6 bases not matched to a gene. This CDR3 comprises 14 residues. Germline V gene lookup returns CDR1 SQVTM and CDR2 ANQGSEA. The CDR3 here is CSAITGVNTGELFF. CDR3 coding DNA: TGCAGCGCAATTACAGGGGTGAACACCGGGGAGCTGTTTTTT.

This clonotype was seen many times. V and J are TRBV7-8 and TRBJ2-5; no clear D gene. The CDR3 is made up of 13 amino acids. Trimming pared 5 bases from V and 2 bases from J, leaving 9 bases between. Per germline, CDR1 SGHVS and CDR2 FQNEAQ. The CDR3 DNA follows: TGTGCCAGCAGCCCTCCTATACAAGAGACCCAGTACTTC. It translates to CASSPPIQETQYF.

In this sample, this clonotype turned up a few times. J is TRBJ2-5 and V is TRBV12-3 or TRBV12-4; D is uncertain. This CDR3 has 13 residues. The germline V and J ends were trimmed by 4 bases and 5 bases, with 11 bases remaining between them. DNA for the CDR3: TGTGCCAGCAGTTCCGGGCGCCCGGAGACCCAGTACTTC. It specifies CASSSGRPETQYF.

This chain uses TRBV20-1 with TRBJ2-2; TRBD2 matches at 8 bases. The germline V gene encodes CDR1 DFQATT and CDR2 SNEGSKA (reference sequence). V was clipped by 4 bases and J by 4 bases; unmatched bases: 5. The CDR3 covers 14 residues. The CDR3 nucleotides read TGCAGTGCTAAAGACCGGGAGGGCACCGGGGAGCTGTTTTTT. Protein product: CSAKDREGTGELFF.

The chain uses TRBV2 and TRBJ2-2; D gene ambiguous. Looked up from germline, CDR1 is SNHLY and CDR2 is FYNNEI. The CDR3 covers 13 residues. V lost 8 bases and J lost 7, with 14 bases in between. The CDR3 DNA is TGTGCCAGCCAAACCAGTGTTGTCGGGGAGCTGTTTTTT. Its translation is CASQTSVVGELFF.

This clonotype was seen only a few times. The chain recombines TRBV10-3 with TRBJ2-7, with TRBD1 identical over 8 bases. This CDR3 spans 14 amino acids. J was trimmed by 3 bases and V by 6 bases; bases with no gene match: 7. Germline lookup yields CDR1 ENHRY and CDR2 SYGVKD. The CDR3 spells CAIRRDRQNYEQYF. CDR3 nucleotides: TGTGCCATCAGGAGGGACAGGCAAAACTACGAGCAGTACTTC.

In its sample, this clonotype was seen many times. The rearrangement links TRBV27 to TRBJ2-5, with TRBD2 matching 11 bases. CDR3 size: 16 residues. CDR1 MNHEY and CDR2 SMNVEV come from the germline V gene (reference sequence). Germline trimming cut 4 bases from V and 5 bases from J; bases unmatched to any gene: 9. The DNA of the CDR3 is TGTGCCAGCAGTTCGTATTTACTAGCGGGGGAGGAGACCCAGTACTTC. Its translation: CASSSYLLAGEETQYF.

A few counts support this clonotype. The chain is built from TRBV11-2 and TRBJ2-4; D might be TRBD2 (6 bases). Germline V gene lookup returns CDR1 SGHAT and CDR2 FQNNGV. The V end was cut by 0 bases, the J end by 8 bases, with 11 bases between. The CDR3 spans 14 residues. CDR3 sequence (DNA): TGTGCCAGCAGCTTAGATTCCCCGGGGGACATTCAGTACTTC. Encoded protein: CASSLDSPGDIQYF.

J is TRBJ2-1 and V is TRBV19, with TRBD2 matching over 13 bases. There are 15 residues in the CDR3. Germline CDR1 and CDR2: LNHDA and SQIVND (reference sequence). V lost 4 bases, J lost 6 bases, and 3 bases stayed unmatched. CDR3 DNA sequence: TGTGCCAGTAGTACCGGACTAGCGGGGGCCAATGAGCAGTTCTTC. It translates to CASSTGLAGANEQFF.

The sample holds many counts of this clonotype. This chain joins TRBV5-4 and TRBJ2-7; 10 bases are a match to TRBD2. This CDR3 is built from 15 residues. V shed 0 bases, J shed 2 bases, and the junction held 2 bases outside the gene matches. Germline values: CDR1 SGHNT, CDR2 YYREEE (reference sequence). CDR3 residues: CASSLGSGGPYEQYF. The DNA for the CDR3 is TGTGCCAGCAGCTTGGGTAGCGGGGGGCCCTACGAGCAGTACTTC.

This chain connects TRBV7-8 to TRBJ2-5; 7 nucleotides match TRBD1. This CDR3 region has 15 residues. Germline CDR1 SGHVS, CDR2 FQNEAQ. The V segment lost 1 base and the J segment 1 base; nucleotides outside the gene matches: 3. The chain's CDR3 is CASSLEGQIQETQYF. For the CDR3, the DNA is TGTGCCAGCAGCTTAGAGGGACAGATCCAAGAGACCCAGTACTTC.

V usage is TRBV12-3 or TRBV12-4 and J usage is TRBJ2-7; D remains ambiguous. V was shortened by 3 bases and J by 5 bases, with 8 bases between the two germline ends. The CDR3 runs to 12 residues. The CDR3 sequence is CASSFTSHEQYF. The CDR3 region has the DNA TGTGCCAGCAGTTTTACTTCCCACGAGCAGTACTTC.

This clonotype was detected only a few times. CDR3 DNA: TGTGCCAGCAGCTCCTTTGGACGGCGGAACACTGAAGCTTTCTTT. Protein: CASSSFGRRNTEAFF. The V call is TRBV5-6, the J call TRBJ1-1, with D uncertain. The ends were cut back, 3 bases at V and 1 base at J, with 13 bases in the middle. Germline values: CDR1 SGHDT, CDR2 YYEEEE. This CDR3 contains 15 residues.

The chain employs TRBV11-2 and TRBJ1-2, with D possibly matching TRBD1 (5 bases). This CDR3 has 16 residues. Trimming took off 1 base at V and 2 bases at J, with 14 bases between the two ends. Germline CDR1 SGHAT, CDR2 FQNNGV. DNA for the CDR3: TGTGCCAGCAGCTTAGTTTCGACAGTCCAAAACTATGGCTACACCTTC. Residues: CASSLVSTVQNYGYTF.

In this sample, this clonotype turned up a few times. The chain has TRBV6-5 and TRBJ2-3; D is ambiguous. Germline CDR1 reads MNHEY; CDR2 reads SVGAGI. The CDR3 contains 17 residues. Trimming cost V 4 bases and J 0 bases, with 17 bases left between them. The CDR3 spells CASSSGYRTASTDTQYF. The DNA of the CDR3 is TGTGCCAGCAGTTCCGGTTATCGGACGGCTAGCACAGATACGCAGTATTTT.

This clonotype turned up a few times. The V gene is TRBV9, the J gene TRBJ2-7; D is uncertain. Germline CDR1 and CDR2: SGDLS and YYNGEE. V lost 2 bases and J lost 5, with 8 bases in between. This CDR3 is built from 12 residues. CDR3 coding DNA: TGTGCCAGCAGCGTTGACCTCGACGAGCAGTACTTC. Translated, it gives CASSVDLDEQYF. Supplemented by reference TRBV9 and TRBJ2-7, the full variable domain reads DSGVTQTPKHLITATGQRVTLRCSPRSGDLSVYWYQQSLDQGLQFLIQYYNGEERAKGNILERFSAQQFPDLHSELNLSSLELGDSALYFCASSVDLDEQYFGPGTRLTVT.

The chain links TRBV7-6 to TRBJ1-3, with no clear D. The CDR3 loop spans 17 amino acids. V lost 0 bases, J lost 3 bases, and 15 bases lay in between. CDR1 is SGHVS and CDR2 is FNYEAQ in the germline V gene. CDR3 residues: CASSLAGGLGVGNTIYF. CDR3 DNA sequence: TGTGCCAGCAGCTTAGCCGGTGGGTTGGGAGTTGGAAACACCATATATTTT.